The 27 T cell receptor beta chains below all came from one sample that was sequenced in a study of blood T cell repertoires in COVID-19. TCRdb keeps only in-frame clones here, not all; method: immunoSEQ multiplex PCR. This sample has 130,000 to 150,000 clones; approximately 88% occur once, and the top ten carry 1.5% to 2%. Sequenced sample: peripheral blood. All receptors derive from a man aged 65 to 85 with acute or convalescent COVID-19.

The chain recombines TRBV28 with TRBJ1-1, with 9 bases identical to TRBD1. Trimming at V came to 11 bases and at J to 1 base, leaving 5 bases not matched to a gene. The CDR3 is 13 amino acids. Germline assignment: CDR1 MDHEN and CDR2 SYDVKM. CDR3 loop: CAGRGQGNTEAFF. As DNA, the CDR3 is TGTGCCGGCCGGGGACAGGGGAACACTGAAGCTTTCTTT.

V gene TRBV4-2 combines with J gene TRBJ2-1, with TRBD2 matching over 16 bases. This CDR3 region has 17 residues. J gave up 8 bases and V 4 bases, and 8 bases lay outside the gene matches. CDR1 and CDR2 (germline): LGHNA, YNFKEQ. The CDR3 DNA reads as TGTGCCAGCAGCCCGGAGGCGGGACTAGCGGGGGGGGATGAGCAGTTCTTC. The encoded protein is CASSPEAGLAGGDEQFF.

This chain joins TRBV6-5 and TRBJ1-3; possible D gene TRBD1, 5 bases. CDR1 and CDR2 (germline): MNHEY, SVGAGI. The CDR3 has 15 amino acids. V was cut by 0 bases and J by 2 bases, with 8 bases left in between. The CDR3 region is CASSYSTGAGNTIYF. The CDR3 region has the DNA TGTGCCAGCAGTTACTCGACGGGGGCTGGAAACACCATATATTTT.

The CDR3 coding sequence is TGTGCCAGCAGTGAATTCATGTCCGGAGGTAATTCACCCCTCCACTTT. The encoded protein is CASSEFMSGGNSPLHF. The chain uses TRBV25-1 and TRBJ1-6; no clear D gene. This CDR3 has 16 residues. V lost 1 base and J lost 6, with 13 bases in between. CDR1 is MGHDK and CDR2 is SYGVNS in the germline V gene.

The rearrangement links TRBV7-2 to TRBJ2-7, with 8 bases lining up with TRBD2. The V segment lost 5 bases and the J segment 7 bases; nucleotides outside the gene matches: 13. CDR1 and CDR2 (germline): SGHTA, FQGNSA. The CDR3 runs 15 residues. CDR3 sequence: CASSPGGSGTREQYF. CDR3 nucleotides: TGTGCCAGCAGCCCGGGGGGGTCGGGGACGAGGGAGCAGTACTTC.

The chain links TRBV9 to TRBJ2-2; 11 bases fit TRBD1. Germline V gene sequence: CDR1 SGDLS, CDR2 YYNGEE. V was clipped by 3 bases and J by 3 bases; unmatched bases: 4. CDR3 length: 16 amino acids. The CDR3: CASSADRGPDTGELFF. For the CDR3, the DNA is TGTGCCAGCAGCGCGGACAGGGGGCCGGACACCGGGGAGCTGTTTTTT.

This chain joins TRBV6-5 and TRBJ1-6; D might be TRBD1 (5 bases). Germline V lookup: CDR1 MNHEY, CDR2 SVGAGI. Trimming stripped 0 bases from V and 7 bases from J, with 13 bases between. The CDR3 contains 16 residues. The CDR3 sequence: CASSYSQGRRNSPLHF. For the CDR3, the DNA is TGTGCCAGCAGTTACTCGCAGGGAAGAAGGAATTCACCCCTCCACTTT.

This rearrangement joins TRBV5-1 to TRBJ1-1; TRBD1 aligns across 7 bases. CDR1 and CDR2 from the germline V gene are SGHRS and YFSETQ. After removal of 2 bases from V and 1 base from J, the junction contained 8 bases not matched to a gene. The CDR3 spans 16 residues. CDR3 loop: CASSLGQVPPNTEAFF. CDR3 in DNA: TGCGCCAGCAGCTTAGGACAGGTCCCACCGAACACTGAAGCTTTCTTT.

CDR3 DNA: TGTGCCAGCACTCGACTAGCGGGAGATGCAGATACGCAGTATTTT. It codes for CASTRLAGDADTQYF. The chain links TRBV6-5 to TRBJ2-3, with 12 bases identical to TRBD2. Germline V gives CDR1 MNHEY, CDR2 SVGAGI. With V trimmed by 7 bases and J by 4 bases, 6 bases remained unmatched. The length of the CDR3 is 15 residues.

This clone was seen just once. This chain connects TRBV3-1 (or the pseudogene TRBV3-2) to TRBJ2-7; D not resolved. The CDR3 contains 14 residues. With 0 bases removed from V and 3 bases from J, the gap between germline ends came to 9 bases. Germline CDR1 reads LGHDT; CDR2 reads YNNKEL (reference sequence). CDR3 region: CASSQDHGYYEQYF. CDR3 bases: TGTGCCAGCAGCCAAGATCACGGTTACTACGAGCAGTACTTC.

The rearrangement uses TRBV12-3 or TRBV12-4 and TRBJ1-2; 7 bases align to TRBD1. J was trimmed by 4 bases and V by 6 bases; bases with no gene match: 5. The CDR3 runs to 13 residues. The CDR3: CASSKDRLYGYTF. In DNA form, the CDR3 reads TGTGCCAGCAGCAAGGACAGGCTCTATGGCTACACCTTC.

This rearrangement joins TRBV4-1 to TRBJ2-2; 12 bases are a match to TRBD2. Germline CDR1 MGHRA, CDR2 YSYEKL. The CDR3 runs 20 residues. The junction had 16 bases not matched to a gene; V was cut back by 3 bases and J by 5 bases. DNA for the CDR3: TGCGCCAGCAGCCAGAAACCGGATGTGTCTAGCGGGGGGGGAACCGGGGAGCTGTTTTTT. This encodes CASSQKPDVSSGGGTGELFF.

This clone showed up just once. The V call is TRBV30, the J call TRBJ2-5, with D possibly TRBD1 on 6 matching bases. The CDR3 loop spans 13 amino acids. Trimming cost V 4 bases and J 1 base, with 10 bases left between them. Germline V gene lookup returns CDR1 GTSNPN and CDR2 SVGIG (reference sequence). CDR3 sequence: CAWTTGFQETQYF. The CDR3 nucleotides read TGTGCCTGGACCACAGGGTTCCAAGAGACCCAGTACTTC.

This sequence joins TRBV18 and TRBJ2-1; TRBD2 matches 8 bases. This CDR3 is built from 14 residues. Germline V gives CDR1 KGHSH, CDR2 LQKENI. Trimming removed 0 bases from V and 8 bases from J; junction bases left unmatched: 3. CDR3: CASSPPSGGDEQFF. CDR3 coding DNA: TGTGCCAGCTCACCACCGTCGGGGGGGGATGAGCAGTTCTTC.

Written as DNA, the CDR3 is TGTGCCAGCAGTTCACAGGGGGCCCATGGGCAGTATTTT. Its protein product is CASSSQGAHGQYF. This sequence joins TRBV6-2 or TRBV6-3 and TRBJ2-3; TRBD1 matches 9 bases. The V segment lost 4 bases and the J segment 11 bases; nucleotides outside the gene matches: 7. CDR1 and CDR2 (germline): MNHEY, SVGEGT. The CDR3 sequence is 13 residues long.

The chain links TRBV28 to TRBJ1-4; tentatively, D is TRBD1 (6 bases). Trimming took off 7 bases at V and 3 bases at J, with 24 bases between the two ends. CDR3 size: 18 residues. CDR1 and CDR2 (germline): MDHEN, SYDVKM. CDR3 sequence: CASISPTGGGRSNEKLFF. The CDR3 DNA is TGTGCCAGCATCTCACCTACGGGGGGGGGCCGCTCTAATGAAAAACTGTTTTTT.

The rearrangement links TRBV11-2 to TRBJ1-1; 8 bases map to TRBD1. The junction had 5 bases not matched to a gene; V was cut back by 2 bases and J by 3 bases. The germline gives CDR1 SGHAT, CDR2 FQNNGV. This CDR3 has 15 residues. The CDR3 bases are TGTGCCAGCAGCTTACAGGGGGCTAAGGACACTGAAGCTTTCTTT. It codes for CASSLQGAKDTEAFF.

This sequence joins TRBV6-1 and TRBJ2-6; 8 bases are a match to TRBD1. Germline V gene data show CDR1 as MNHNS and CDR2 as SASEGT. Trimming took 3 bases from V and 0 from J; bases not matched to a gene: 7. This CDR3 region has 18 residues. The CDR3 sequence is CASSDRTGRSSGANVLTF. The CDR3 coding sequence is TGTGCCAGCAGTGACCGGACAGGGCGGAGCTCTGGGGCCAACGTCCTGACTTTC.

This rearrangement joins TRBV6-5 to TRBJ2-3, with a possible D match to TRBD2 (6 bases). CDR3 length equals 14 residues. With 8 bases removed from V and 1 base from J, the gap between germline ends came to 13 bases. CDR1 and CDR2 from the germline V gene are MNHEY and SVGAGI. The CDR3 coding sequence is TGTGCCAGCGACTGGGGGGATGGCACAGATACGCAGTATTTT. Encoded protein: CASDWGDGTDTQYF.

The genes are TRBV5-4 and TRBJ1-1; TRBD1 might be the D (6 bases). Germline lookup yields CDR1 SGHNT and CDR2 YYREEE (reference sequence). CDR3 length equals 15 residues. V was shortened by 0 bases and J by 3 bases, with 12 bases between the two germline ends. The chain's CDR3 is CASSLVGAGDTEAFF. Written as DNA, the CDR3 is TGTGCCAGCAGCTTGGTGGGGGCGGGGGACACTGAAGCTTTCTTT.

J is TRBJ2-2 and V is TRBV29-1; weak D call: TRBD1 (6 bases). In germline, CDR1 is SQVTM, CDR2 ANQGSEA. This CDR3 comprises 17 residues. Trimming cost V 4 bases and J 6 bases, with 24 bases left between them. As DNA, the CDR3 is TGCAGCGTTGCGCCCGTGTGGTCAGGGGATGTTCCCGGGGAGCTGTTTTTT. Translated, it gives CSVAPVWSGDVPGELFF.

This rearrangement joins TRBV5-8 to TRBJ1-3; D is perhaps TRBD1 (6 bases). This CDR3 is 16 amino acids long. V lost 4 bases to trimming and J lost 1 base, with 15 bases between them. Germline CDR1 is SGHTS and CDR2 is YDEGEE. CDR3 region: CASSIGTRASGNTIYF. CDR3 coding DNA: TGTGCCAGCAGCATCGGGACAAGAGCTTCTGGAAACACCATATATTTT.

Only a few counts were recorded for this clone. The genes are TRBV9 and TRBJ1-2; D perhaps matches TRBD1 (5 bases). From germline, CDR1 is SGDLS and CDR2 YYNGEE. CDR3 length equals 15 residues. The V gene lost 0 bases and the J gene lost 0 bases, with 9 bases spanning the gap. The CDR3 loop is CASSVGTQTNYGYTF. The CDR3 DNA is TGTGCCAGCAGCGTAGGGACACAGACTAACTATGGCTACACCTTC.

The chain employs TRBV7-6 and TRBJ2-2; TRBD2 matches at 10 bases. Germline V lookup: CDR1 SGHVS, CDR2 FNYEAQ. V trimming: 1 base; J trimming: 7 bases; junction bases outside the gene matches: 6. The CDR3 sequence is 16 residues long. This chain's CDR3 is CASSLGSSGSSGELFF. CDR3 coding DNA: TGTGCCAGCAGCTTAGGGTCTAGCGGGAGTAGCGGGGAGCTGTTTTTT.

V usage is TRBV14 and J usage is TRBJ2-7; unclear D gene. CDR1 and CDR2 from the germline V gene are SGHDN and FVKESK. V lost 0 bases and J 9 bases, leaving 12 bases between the germline ends. This CDR3 contains 13 residues. CDR3 in DNA: TGTGCCAGCAGCCAAGAGGAGAGCTTAAGGCAGTACTTC. It specifies CASSQEESLRQYF. The complete variable domain, with remaining parts taken from reference TRBV14 and TRBJ2-7, reads EAGVTQFPSHSVIEKGQTVTLRCDPISGHDNLYWYRRVMGKEIKFLLHFVKESKQDESGMPNNRFLAERTGGTYSTLKVQPAELEDSGVYFCASSQEESLRQYFGPGTRLTVT.

J is TRBJ2-5 and V is TRBV30, with 14 bases lining up with TRBD2. Trimming took 0 bases from V and 1 from J; bases not matched to a gene: 4. CDR1 is GTSNPN, CDR2 SVGIG, per germline (reference sequence). This CDR3 comprises 17 residues. The CDR3 DNA reads as TGTGCCTGGAGTGTTGGGACTAGCGGGAGATCCCAAGAGACCCAGTACTTC. Its protein product is CAWSVGTSGRSQETQYF.

V and J are TRBV9 and TRBJ2-7; possible D gene TRBD2, 7 bases. The CDR3 spans 15 residues. With 0 bases removed from V and 7 bases from J, the gap between germline ends came to 17 bases. CDR1 SGDLS and CDR2 YYNGEE come from the germline V gene. The CDR3 sequence: CASSVAGGAPVEQYF. In DNA, the CDR3 is TGTGCCAGCAGCGTAGCGGGGGGCGCCCCGGTGGAGCAGTACTTC.